This T cell receptor (beta chain) was captured in a study of response to subunit inactivated influenza vaccine. This clonotype was counted at least ten times. Germline CDR1 is MDHEN and CDR2 is SYDVKM. Losses at the gene ends were 6 bases for V and 7 bases for J; bases not matched to a gene: 4. The length of the CDR3 is 13 residues. MiXCR, run by TCRdb on the RT-PCR reads, gives a single entry per CDR3 protein. The sample contains hundreds of thousands of distinct CDR3 sequences, over 9.5% of which appear only once. The chain couples TRBV28 to TRBJ1-4; 8 bases agree with TRBD1. This TCR came from a man aged 50-59 years who received an inactivated influenza vaccine. The sequencing here drew on PBMCs from blood, taken on the day of vaccination. The CDR3 coding sequence is TGTGCCAGCAGGGACAGGGAAGTTGAAAAACTGTTTTTT. As protein: CASRDREVEKLFF.